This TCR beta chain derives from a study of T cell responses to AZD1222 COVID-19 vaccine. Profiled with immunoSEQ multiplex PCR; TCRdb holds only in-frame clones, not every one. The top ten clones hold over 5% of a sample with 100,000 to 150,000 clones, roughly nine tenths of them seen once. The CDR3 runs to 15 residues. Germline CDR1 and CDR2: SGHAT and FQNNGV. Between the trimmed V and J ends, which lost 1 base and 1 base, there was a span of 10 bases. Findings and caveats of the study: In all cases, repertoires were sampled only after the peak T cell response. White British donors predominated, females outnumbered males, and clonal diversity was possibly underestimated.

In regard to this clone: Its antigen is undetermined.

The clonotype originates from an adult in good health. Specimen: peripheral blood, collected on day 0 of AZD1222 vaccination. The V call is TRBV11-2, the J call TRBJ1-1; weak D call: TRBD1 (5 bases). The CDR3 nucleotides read TGTGCCAGCAGCTTAGTAGCGGGGCGGAACACTGAAGCTTTCTTT. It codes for CASSLVAGRNTEAFF.